This T cell receptor beta chain was found in a study of cytomegalovirus exposure and HLA in healthy donors. Study outcomes and limitations: It was shown in a later analysis that HLA-associated TCR beta chains were more clonally expanded than other, equally common chains. A later analysis reportedly identified an Asian-associated ancestry cluster as carrying fewer N-insertions than the roughly 600-donor mean.

This CDR3 spans 15 amino acids. The trim removed 2 bases at V and 5 bases at J, leaving 5 bases unmatched. Germline lookup yields CDR1 SNHLY and CDR2 FYNNEI. Note on this clone: The antigen remains undetermined.

Use of 60 Vbeta and 13 Jbeta primers characterized the PCR. Assay used: immunoSEQ multiplex PCR; TCRdb lists only in-frame clones, some missing. Among some 52,000 clones, 72% were seen once, and the ten largest hold around 8.4%. The sample consisted of PBMCs. The chain couples TRBV2 to TRBJ1-4; TRBD1 matches at 7 bases. The origin of this receptor is a woman aged 45-65 years in good health and CMV-seronegative. CDR3 sequence (DNA): TGTGCCAGCAGTGAAACTGGGACAGAGAATGAAAAACTGTTTTTT. As protein: CASSETGTENEKLFF.